This T cell receptor (beta chain) was profiled in a study of human T cells and chemical hapten exposure. Study at large: 2% DPC was applied to around 2 cm by around 2 cm of upper inner arm skin for sensitization.

MiXCR, applied by TCRdb to the RACE reads, yields one record per CDR3 protein. Among around 300,000 distinct CDR3 sequences listed, around 7.7% were seen once. The V and J ends lost 0 bases and 3 bases respectively, with 11 bases between them. This CDR3 contains 14 residues. Germline CDR1 is DFQATT and CDR2 is SNEGSKA (reference sequence). Time point reported: pre-sensitization, week 0. Stated treatment: therapeutic diphenylcyclopropenone sensitization with weekly scalp DPC. The TCR sequence derives from a man between 18 and 29 years old with alopecia areata. Some clones in this sample may be carry-over from other donors' samples. This specimen was whole blood, taken in connection with sensitization to the hapten diphenylcyclopropenone (DPC). The V gene is TRBV20-1, the J gene TRBJ1-1; D not resolved. The CDR3 DNA sequence: TGCAGTGCTAGAGATGGTAGGAGGGACACTGAAGCTTTCTTT. This codes for CSARDGRRDTEAFF.